This TCR beta chain comes out of a study of cytomegalovirus exposure and HLA in healthy donors. Both 60 Vbeta primers and 13 Jbeta primers went into the PCR. TCRdb keeps only in-frame clones here, not all; method: immunoSEQ multiplex PCR. Among roughly 200,000 clones, roughly 68% were seen once, and the ten largest hold over 1.5%. Study results and caveats: The classifier reportedly diagnosed cytomegalovirus status with high specificity and sensitivity.

The germline V gene has CDR1 KGHSH and CDR2 LQKENI. The CDR3 consists of 15 residues. Between the trimmed V and J ends, which lost 3 bases and 7 bases, there was a span of 17 bases. As regards this clone: Its antigen remains unidentified.

The chain recombines TRBV18 with TRBJ2-3; D call uncertain. Sequenced sample: PBMCs. The receptor was isolated from a woman in her twenties or thirties in good health and CMV-seronegative. The CDR3 DNA reads as TGTGCCAGCTCACCTATCGACTCCCCGCCTAATACGCAGTATTTT. This gives the protein CASSPIDSPPNTQYF.